The TCR beta chain under discussion was sequenced for a study of T cells after yellow fever vaccination. MiXCR was run by TCRdb on the 5' RACE reads, yielding one entry per CDR3 protein. The sample shows 150,000 to 200,000 distinct CDR3 sequences, around 7% of them seen only once. Study conclusions and caveats: Reappearance after the booster was seen for most primary-vaccination clones, at 96% CD4 and around 90% CD8.

This clonotype was detected ten times or more. Its target is unknown. The CDR3 covers 15 residues. The V and J genes are TRBV3-2 and TRBJ2-3; TRBD1 was called by the table and not checked on the DNA. TRBV3-2 is noted as a pseudogene. This material consisted of CD4+ T cells sorted from PBMCs, taken 5 days after the first yellow fever vaccination. The receptor's source is a man younger than 35 who received the YFV17D yellow fever vaccine. CDR3 sequence reads: CASSQRQGQADTQYF. DNA for the CDR3: TGTGCCAGCAGCCAACGACAGGGGCAGGCAGATACGCAGTATTTT.